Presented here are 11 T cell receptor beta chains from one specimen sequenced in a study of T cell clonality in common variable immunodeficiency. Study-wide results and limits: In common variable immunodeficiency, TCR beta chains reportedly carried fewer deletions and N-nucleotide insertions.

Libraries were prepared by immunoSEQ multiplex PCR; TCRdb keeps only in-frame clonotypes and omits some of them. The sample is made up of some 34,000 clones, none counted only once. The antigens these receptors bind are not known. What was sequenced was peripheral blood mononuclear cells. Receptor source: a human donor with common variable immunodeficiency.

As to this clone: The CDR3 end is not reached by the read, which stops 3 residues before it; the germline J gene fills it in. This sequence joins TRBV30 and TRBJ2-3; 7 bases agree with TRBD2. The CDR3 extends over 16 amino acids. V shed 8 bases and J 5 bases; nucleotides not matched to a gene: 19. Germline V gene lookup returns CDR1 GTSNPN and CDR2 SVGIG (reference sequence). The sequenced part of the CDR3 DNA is TGTGCCAGTAGTATCCGCGGGGCGGGAGCGGGAGATACG. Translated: CASSIRGAGAGDT. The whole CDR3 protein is CASSIRGAGAGDTQYF.

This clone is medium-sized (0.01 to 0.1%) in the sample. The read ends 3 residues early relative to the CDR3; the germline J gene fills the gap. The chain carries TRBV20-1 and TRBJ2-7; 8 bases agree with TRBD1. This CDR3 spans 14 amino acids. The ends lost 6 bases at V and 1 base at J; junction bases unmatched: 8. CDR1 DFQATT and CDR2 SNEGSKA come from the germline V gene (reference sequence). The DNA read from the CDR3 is TGCAGTGCACCGAGACAGGGGCGGTCCTACGAG. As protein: CSAPRQGRSYE. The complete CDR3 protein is CSAPRQGRSYEQYF.

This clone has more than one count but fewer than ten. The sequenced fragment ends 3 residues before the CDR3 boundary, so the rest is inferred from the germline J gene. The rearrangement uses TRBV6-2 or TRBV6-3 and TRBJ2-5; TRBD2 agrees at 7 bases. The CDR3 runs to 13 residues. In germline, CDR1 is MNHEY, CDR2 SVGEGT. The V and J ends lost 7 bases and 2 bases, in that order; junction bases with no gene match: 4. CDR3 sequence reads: CASKEAGQETQYF. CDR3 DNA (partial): TGTGCCAGCAAAGAAGCGGGACAAGAGACC.

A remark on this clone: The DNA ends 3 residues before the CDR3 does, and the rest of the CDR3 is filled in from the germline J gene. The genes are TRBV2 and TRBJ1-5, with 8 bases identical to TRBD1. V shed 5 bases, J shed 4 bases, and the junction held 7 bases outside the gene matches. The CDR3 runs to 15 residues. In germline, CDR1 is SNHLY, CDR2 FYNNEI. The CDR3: CASSRDRGLNQPQHF. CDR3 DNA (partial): TGTGCCAGCAGTCGCGACAGGGGCCTAAATCAGCCC.

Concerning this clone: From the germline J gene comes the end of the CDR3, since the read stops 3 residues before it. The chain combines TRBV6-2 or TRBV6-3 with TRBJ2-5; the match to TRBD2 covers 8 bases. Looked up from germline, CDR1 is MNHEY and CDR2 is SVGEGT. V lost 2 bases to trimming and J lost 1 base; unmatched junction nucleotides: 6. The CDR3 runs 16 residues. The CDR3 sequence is CASSYGSGSSQETQYF. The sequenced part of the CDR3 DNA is TGTGCCAGCAGTTACGGGAGCGGGAGCTCCCAAGAGACC.

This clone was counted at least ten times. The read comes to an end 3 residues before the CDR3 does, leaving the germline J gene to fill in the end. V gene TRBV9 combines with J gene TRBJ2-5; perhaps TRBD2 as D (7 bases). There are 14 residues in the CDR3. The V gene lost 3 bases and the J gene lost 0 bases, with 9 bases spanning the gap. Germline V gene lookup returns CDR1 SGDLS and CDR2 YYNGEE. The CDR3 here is CASSAGGHQETQYF. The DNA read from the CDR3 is TGTGCCAGCAGCGCGGGGGGCCACCAAGAGACC.

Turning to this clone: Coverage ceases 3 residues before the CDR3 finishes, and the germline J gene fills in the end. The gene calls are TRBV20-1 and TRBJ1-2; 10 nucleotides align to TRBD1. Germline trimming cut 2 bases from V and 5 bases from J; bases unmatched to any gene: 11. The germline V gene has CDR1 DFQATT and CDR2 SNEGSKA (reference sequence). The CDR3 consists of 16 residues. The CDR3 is CSARQGQGTWEYGYTF. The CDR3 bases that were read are TGCAGTGCTAGACAGGGACAGGGGACCTGGGAGTATGGC.

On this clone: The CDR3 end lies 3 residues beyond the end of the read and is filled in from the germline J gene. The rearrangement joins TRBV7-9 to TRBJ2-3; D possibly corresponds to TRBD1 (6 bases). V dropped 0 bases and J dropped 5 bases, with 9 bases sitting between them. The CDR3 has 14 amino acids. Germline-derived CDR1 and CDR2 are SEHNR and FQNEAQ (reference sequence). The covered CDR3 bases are TGTGCCAGCAGCTTAGCGCGAGGGGGAGATACG. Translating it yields CASSLARGGDT. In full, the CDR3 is CASSLARGGDTQYF.

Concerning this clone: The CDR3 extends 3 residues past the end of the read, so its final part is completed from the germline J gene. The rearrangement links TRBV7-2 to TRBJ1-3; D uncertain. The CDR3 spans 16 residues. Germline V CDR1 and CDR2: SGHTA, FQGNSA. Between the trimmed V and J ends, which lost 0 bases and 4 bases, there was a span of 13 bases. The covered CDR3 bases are TGTGCCAGCAGCTTAGCGCGGGCCGGAGTCGGAAACACC. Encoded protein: CASSLARAGVGNT. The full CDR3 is CASSLARAGVGNTIYF.

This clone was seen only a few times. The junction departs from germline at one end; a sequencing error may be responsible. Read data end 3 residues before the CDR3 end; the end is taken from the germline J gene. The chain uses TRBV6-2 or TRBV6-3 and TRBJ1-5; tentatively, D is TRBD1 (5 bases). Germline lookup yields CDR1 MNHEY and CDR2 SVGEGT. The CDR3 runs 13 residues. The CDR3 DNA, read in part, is TGTGCCAACAGTTTAGGGAGGGGTCAGCCC. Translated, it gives CANSLGRGQP. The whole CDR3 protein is CANSLGRGQPQHF.

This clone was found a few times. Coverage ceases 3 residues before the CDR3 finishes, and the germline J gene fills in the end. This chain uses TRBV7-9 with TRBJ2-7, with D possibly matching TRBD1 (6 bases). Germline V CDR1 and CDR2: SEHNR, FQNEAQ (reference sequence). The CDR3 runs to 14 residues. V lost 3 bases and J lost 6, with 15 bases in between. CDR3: CASSFFRGRSEQYF. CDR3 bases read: TGTGCCAGCAGCTTCTTCAGGGGTCGGAGCGAG.